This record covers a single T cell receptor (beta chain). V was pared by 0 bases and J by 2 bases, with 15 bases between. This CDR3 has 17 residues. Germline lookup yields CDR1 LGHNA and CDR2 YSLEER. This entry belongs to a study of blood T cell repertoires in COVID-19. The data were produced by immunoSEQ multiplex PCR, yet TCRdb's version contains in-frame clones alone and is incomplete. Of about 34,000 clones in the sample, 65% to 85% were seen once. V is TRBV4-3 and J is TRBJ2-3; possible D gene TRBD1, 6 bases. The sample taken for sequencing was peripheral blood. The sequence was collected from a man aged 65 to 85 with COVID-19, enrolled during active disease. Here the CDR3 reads CASSQDGGRGPTDTQYF. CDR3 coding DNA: TGCGCCAGCAGCCAAGATGGGGGCAGGGGCCCCACAGATACGCAGTATTTT.